This TCR beta chain was captured in a study of shared clonotypes between healthy human individuals. Regarding the study as a whole: Relative to memory subsets, naive subsets generally showed larger estimated richness. The naive CD4 repertoires of several donors were compared, and about 5% of clonotypes were shared.

Details on this clone: The antigen remains unidentified.

Deletions cut 2 bases from V and 4 bases from J, with 14 bases between. From germline, CDR1 is MNHNY and CDR2 SVGAGI (reference sequence). This CDR3 has 15 amino acids. At the deep level, the assay was run. Assay used: immunoSEQ multiplex PCR; TCRdb lists only in-frame clones, some missing. Among a few million clones listed, more than 80% were seen once. The genes are TRBV6-6 and TRBJ1-1; a weak D match, TRBD1 (6 bases). The receptor was isolated from a man younger than 35 in good health. Some clones in this sample may be carry-over from other donors' samples. Material for sequencing was naive CD4+ T cells from PBMCs. Subset given: CD45RA+ positively selected. CDR3 residues: CASSYRGAPGTEAFF. CDR3 sequence (DNA): TGTGCCAGCAGTTACCGGGGGGCCCCTGGCACTGAAGCTTTCTTT.